The rows below give T cell receptor beta chains drawn from one sample of a study of radiation and T cells in renal cell carcinoma. Sequencing used immunoSEQ multiplex PCR; TCRdb keeps in-frame clones, though not all of them. The sample includes 100,000 to 150,000 clones, approximately 85% seen only once; the top ten take 4.5% to 7%. The specimen comprised blood, sampled from a patient whose treatment included radiotherapy and nephrectomy. The receptors were gathered from a man between 45 and 60 years old with renal cell carcinoma. Each CDR3 is given with its conserved first and last residue. Clone size is stated in some rows and not others, as once, few, many or a class when expanded.

j_call clone_size v_call cdr3_aa
TRBJ1-2 NA TRBV6-1 CASSDNRLLYGYTF
TRBJ2-1 NA TRBV5-8 CASSRTSGSWNEQFF
TRBJ1-2 NA TRBV10-3 CAIRPGTEIDYGYTF
TRBJ2-5 NA TRBV7-9 CASSLASQTQYF
TRBJ2-1 once TRBV6-1 CASSDTGEQFF
TRBJ2-3 NA TRBV11-2 CASGLAGEGTQYF
TRBJ1-1 NA TRBV28 CASIQASGGSGVWRAFF
TRBJ1-1 NA TRBV5-1 CASSLSGGPMNTEAFF
TRBJ2-1 NA TRBV4-1 CASSQSGGNSYNEQFF
TRBJ2-2 NA TRBV28 CASSSLAGSGELFF
TRBJ1-1 NA TRBV5-1 CASSLGGNPGMNTEAFF
TRBJ2-7 NA TRBV2 CASSESQAYYEQYF
TRBJ2-5 NA TRBV11-2 CASSSDGTPEGTQYF
TRBJ2-7 NA TRBV2 CASSERGVLEQYF
TRBJ2-3 NA TRBV10-1 CLSTDTQYF
TRBJ2-6 NA TRBV7-8 CASSLEPTDIPTF
TRBJ2-3 once TRBV5-1 CATQVSGTSTDTQYF
TRBJ2-7 NA TRBV4-2 CASSPPGLYEQYF
TRBJ2-4 few TRBV7-2 CASSFFGENIQYF
TRBJ1-2 NA TRBV6-6 CASSYREGSYTF
TRBJ2-5 NA TRBV7-9 CASSFRNQETQYF
TRBJ2-7 NA TRBV30 CAWRGTQGAYEQYF
TRBJ2-7 NA TRBV11-2 CASTRSTGEYEQYF
TRBJ1-2 many TRBV5-6 CASSRANYGYTF
TRBJ1-3 NA TRBV29-1 CSVMTGLRNTIYF
TRBJ2-5 NA TRBV28 CASSLLAGEETQYF
TRBJ1-4 NA TRBV5-5 CASSIGPTTNEKLFF
TRBJ2-7 once TRBV5-1 CASSFGRVTAYEQYF
TRBJ2-6 NA TRBV9 CASSLASGLSGANVLTF
TRBJ1-6 NA TRBV9 CASSAPDHGTGVKPPLHF
TRBJ2-7 NA TRBV5-4 CASTRKGDRVFGEQYF
TRBJ1-1 few TRBV19 CASRFTGDTEAFF
TRBJ1-4 NA TRBV7-8 CASSLAGQGVANEKLFF
TRBJ2-7 once TRBV5-8 CASSFYGLGTIIYEQYF
TRBJ2-3 NA TRBV19 CASGPSGTDTQYF
TRBJ1-5 few TRBV19 CASSMRENQPQHF
TRBJ2-7 NA TRBV27 CASSLSRIWGGDYEQYF
TRBJ1-2 NA TRBV5-1 CASSRPGFGYTF
TRBJ1-4 NA TRBV4-2 CASSQVLSWGEKLFF
TRBJ1-3 NA TRBV6-1 CASSDDSNSGNTIYF
TRBJ2-6 once TRBV5-8 CASSLVGDSSTGANVLTF
TRBJ1-1 NA TRBV27 CASSRQGMNTEAFF
TRBJ2-5 NA TRBV9 CASSVGGSGRGETQYF
TRBJ2-7 NA TRBV12-5 CASGGQGPEQYF
TRBJ2-7 NA TRBV18 CASSATGDTYEQYF
TRBJ2-1 NA TRBV27 CASSTTSGRAGEQFF
TRBJ2-3 NA TRBV4-1 CASSKEASVGTDTQYF
TRBJ1-2 NA TRBV21-1 CASSKGPGVNYYGYTF
TRBJ1-2 NA TRBV28 CASSLLSKQGGGYTF
TRBJ2-5 NA TRBV7-2 CASSQGSGNQETQYF
TRBJ1-5 NA TRBV7-2 CASSPIGGTNQPQHF
TRBJ2-1 NA TRBV4-3 CASSLTSGGGDEQFF
TRBJ2-2 NA TRBV29-1 CSVPGNTGELFF
TRBJ1-2 few TRBV27 CASKTGSLGYTF